The 31 T cell receptor beta chains reported below all come from one sample, sequenced in a study of cytomegalovirus exposure and HLA in healthy donors. With 60 Vbeta and 13 Jbeta primers, the PCR was carried out. Clones were read by immunoSEQ multiplex PCR, and TCRdb kept only the in-frame ones, dropping some. The profile shows 95,000 to 130,000 clones, about four fifths of them singletons. The sample was PBMCs. The receptor set was obtained from a man aged 30-40 years in good health and CMV-seropositive.

The genes are TRBV5-1 and TRBJ1-1; D remains unclear. The CDR3 extends over 15 amino acids. The V end lost 7 bases, the J end lost 0 bases, and 16 bases lay between the germline ends. Germline V gene lookup returns CDR1 SGHRS and CDR2 YFSETQ. The CDR3 loop reads CASALAGIMNTEAFF. In DNA form, the CDR3 reads TGCGCCAGCGCCCTCGCCGGGATCATGAACACTGAAGCTTTCTTT.

This chain uses TRBV2 with TRBJ2-7; D possibly corresponds to TRBD1 (6 bases). The CDR3 runs 15 residues. With 5 bases removed from V and 3 bases from J, the gap between germline ends came to 17 bases. The V gene's germline CDR1 is SNHLY and CDR2 FYNNEI. DNA for the CDR3: TGTGCCAGCAGTTCTATGGACAGTCTAATCTACGAGCAGTACTTC. As protein: CASSSMDSLIYEQYF.

This chain joins TRBV5-4 and TRBJ1-3; possibly TRBD1 for D (6 bases). The CDR3 is made up of 15 amino acids. Germline V lookup: CDR1 SGHNT, CDR2 YYREEE (reference sequence). The V gene lost 0 bases and the J gene lost 2 bases, with 9 bases spanning the gap. CDR3 sequence: CASSLGTGTGNTIYF. CDR3 coding DNA: TGTGCCAGCAGCTTGGGTACAGGGACTGGAAACACCATATATTTT.

Here the CDR3 DNA reads TGTGCCAGCAGCCAATTATCGGGGATCGTCGGGAGGGATAACGAGCAGTACTTC. It is translated as CASSQLSGIVGRDNEQYF. The chain carries TRBV16 and TRBJ2-7, with 8 bases that match TRBD2. CDR1 and CDR2 from the germline V gene are KGHSY and FQNENV. V was pared by 1 base and J by 5 bases, with 16 bases of the junction left unmatched. The length of the CDR3 is 18 residues.

This chain joins TRBV7-2 and TRBJ2-1; tentative D call: TRBD1 (5 bases). Germline lookup yields CDR1 SGHTA and CDR2 FQGNSA. V was trimmed by 0 bases and J by 3 bases, leaving 12 bases between them. The CDR3 runs to 16 residues. The CDR3 here is CASSLAGQALYNEQFF. CDR3 DNA: TGTGCCAGCAGCTTAGCGGGGCAGGCGCTCTACAATGAGCAGTTCTTC.

This sequence joins TRBV9 and TRBJ2-3, with a possible D match to TRBD1 (6 bases). The CDR3 length is 17 residues. Trimming took 0 bases from V and 0 from J, leaving 14 bases between them. The germline gives CDR1 SGDLS, CDR2 YYNGEE. This CDR3 reads CASSVDSGQTSTDTQYF. In DNA form, the CDR3 reads TGTGCCAGCAGCGTAGATAGTGGACAGACCAGCACAGATACGCAGTATTTT. The whole variable domain, filled in from reference TRBV9 and TRBJ2-3, reads DSGVTQTPKHLITATGQRVTLRCSPRSGDLSVYWYQQSLDQGLQFLIQYYNGEERAKGNILERFSAQQFPDLHSELNLSSLELGDSALYFCASSVDSGQTSTDTQYFGPGTRLTVL.

The V gene is TRBV7-8, the J gene TRBJ2-2; D is possibly TRBD2 (5 bases). V lost 6 bases, J lost 0 bases, and 14 bases lay in between. Germline CDR1 SGHVS, CDR2 FQNEAQ. This CDR3 has 16 amino acids. In nucleotides, the CDR3 is TGTGCCAGCAGTCGGCAGACTAACTCGAACACCGGGGAGCTGTTTTTT. The encoded protein is CASSRQTNSNTGELFF.

This chain links TRBV4-3 with TRBJ1-4; weak D call: TRBD1 (5 bases). CDR3 size: 17 residues. CDR1 is LGHNA and CDR2 is YSLEER in the germline V gene. V gave up 0 bases and J gave up 0 bases, with 11 bases separating them. For the CDR3, the DNA is TGCGCCAGCAGCCAAGATCCCCGACAGTCAACTAATGAAAAACTGTTTTTT. It yields the protein CASSQDPRQSTNEKLFF.

The chain has TRBV11-3 and TRBJ2-3, with 10 bases identical to TRBD2. Trimming removed 10 bases from V and 1 base from J; junction bases left unmatched: 11. The CDR3 consists of 16 residues. In germline, CDR1 is SGHNT, CDR2 YENEEA. Here the CDR3 reads CAITPGLAGGTDTQYF. The CDR3 DNA sequence: TGTGCCATCACACCAGGGCTAGCGGGGGGCACAGATACGCAGTATTTT.

The genes are TRBV6-1 and TRBJ2-5, with TRBD2 matching 9 bases. The CDR3 consists of 16 residues. Trimming took 2 bases from V and 5 from J; bases not matched to a gene: 9. Germline values: CDR1 MNHNS, CDR2 SASEGT. CDR3 in amino acids: CASSEWAGGRGETQYF. For the CDR3, the DNA is TGTGCCAGCAGTGAATGGGCGGGAGGGCGTGGGGAGACCCAGTACTTC.

Points on this clone: Mismatch with germline at one junction end may stem from a read error. J is TRBJ2-3 and V is TRBV7-7; 8 bases are a match to TRBD1. Per germline, CDR1 SSHAT and CDR2 FNYEAQ (reference sequence). This CDR3 spans 15 amino acids. In nucleotides, the CDR3 is TGTGCTAGCAGCTTGGGGACAGGAGATACATATACGCAGTATTTT. Its protein is CASSLGTGDTYTQYF.

V and J are TRBV30 and TRBJ2-1, with TRBD2 matching 10 bases. The trim removed 0 bases at V and 4 bases at J, leaving 3 bases unmatched. The CDR3 consists of 15 residues. Germline V CDR1 and CDR2: GTSNPN, SVGIG (reference sequence). Here the CDR3 reads CAWSVSLAGYNEQFF. The DNA of the CDR3 is TGTGCCTGGAGTGTATCACTAGCGGGGTACAATGAGCAGTTCTTC.

The V and J genes are TRBV7-3 and TRBJ1-1, with D possibly being TRBD1 (5 bases). The CDR3 is 13 amino acids. The germline V and J ends were trimmed by 5 bases and 6 bases, with 13 bases remaining between them. Germline CDR1 and CDR2: SGHTA and FQGTGA. The CDR3 sequence: CASSPRAGAEAFF. CDR3 coding DNA: TGTGCCAGCAGCCCCAGGGCTGGCGCTGAAGCTTTCTTT.

J is TRBJ2-1 and V is TRBV18, with D perhaps matching TRBD2 (6 bases). The CDR3 runs to 15 residues. Looked up from germline, CDR1 is KGHSH and CDR2 is LQKENI. The germline V and J ends were trimmed by 4 bases and 3 bases, with 13 bases remaining between them. The CDR3 loop is CASSLGLLNYNEQFF. CDR3 DNA sequence: TGTGCCAGCTCACTGGGACTCTTAAACTACAATGAGCAGTTCTTC.

To note about this clone: One junction end disagrees with the germline gene, perhaps due to a read error. The chain couples TRBV7-7 to TRBJ2-5; 7 positions agree with TRBD2. Germline CDR1 reads SSHAT; CDR2 reads FNYEAQ (reference sequence). The CDR3 is 14 amino acids. CDR3: CASSQTSITETQYF. The CDR3 DNA is TGTGCTAGCAGCCAGACTAGCATCACAGAGACCCAGTACTTC.

V gene TRBV12-5 combines with J gene TRBJ1-1; D gene uncertain. V shed 6 bases and J shed 4 bases, with 12 bases lying between them. Germline lookup yields CDR1 LGHNT and CDR2 FRNRAP. The CDR3 is made up of 13 amino acids. CDR3 residues: CASGKREGTEAFF. CDR3 nucleotide sequence: TGTGCTAGTGGAAAAAGGGAGGGCACTGAAGCTTTCTTT.

The V call is TRBV19, the J call TRBJ1-2; tentative D call: TRBD1 (5 bases). With 7 bases removed from V and 4 bases from J, the gap between germline ends came to 10 bases. CDR1 and CDR2 from the germline V gene are LNHDA and SQIVND (reference sequence). The length of the CDR3 is 12 residues. CDR3 coding DNA: TGTGCCAGTATCGGGACTCCCTATGGCTACACCTTC. Its translation: CASIGTPYGYTF.

V and J are TRBV6-1 and TRBJ2-1, with 7 bases aligning to TRBD1. CDR3 size: 13 residues. Looked up from germline, CDR1 is MNHNS and CDR2 is SASEGT. After removal of 4 bases from V and 9 bases from J, the junction contained 6 bases not matched to a gene. DNA of the CDR3: TGTGCCAGCAGTGTTGAGGGGGCCGGTGAGCAGTTCTTC. It codes for CASSVEGAGEQFF.

This clone was counted between two and nine times. V and J are TRBV19 and TRBJ2-7; a possible D gene is TRBD1 (5 bases). Looked up from germline, CDR1 is LNHDA and CDR2 is SQIVND (reference sequence). Trimming took 5 bases from V and 4 from J, leaving 21 bases between them. There are 16 residues in the CDR3. As DNA, the CDR3 is TGTGCCAGTAGTCCATCCCCCCAGGGATCACGGTACGAGCAGTACTTC. It yields the protein CASSPSPQGSRYEQYF.

DNA for the CDR3: TGTGCCAGCACCGGCGGAGGGGGCGCTTCACCCCTCCACTTT. It translates to CASTGGGGASPLHF. The V call is TRBV2, the J call TRBJ1-6, with 7 bases that match TRBD1. Germline CDR1 is SNHLY and CDR2 is FYNNEI. J gave up 9 bases and V 7 bases, and 9 bases lay outside the gene matches. This CDR3 has 14 amino acids.

The gene calls are TRBV6-6 and TRBJ2-3; 7 nucleotides match TRBD1. The V gene's germline CDR1 is MNHNY and CDR2 SVGAGI (reference sequence). The CDR3 extends over 15 amino acids. The J segment lost 5 bases and the V segment lost 4 bases, leaving 9 bases of the junction unmatched. DNA for the CDR3: TGTGCCAGCAGTTGGACAAGGGGGCAGGTAGATACGCAGTATTTT. Residues: CASSWTRGQVDTQYF.

V gene TRBV5-6 combines with J gene TRBJ2-1; D perhaps matches TRBD2 (5 bases). The CDR3 is made up of 12 amino acids. The V gene lost 3 bases and the J gene lost 7 bases, with 8 bases spanning the gap. Germline CDR1 and CDR2: SGHDT and YYEEEE. In nucleotides, the CDR3 is TGTGCCAGCAGCTGGGGAGATAATGAGCAGTTCTTC. It is translated as CASSWGDNEQFF.

The CDR3 loop reads CASSLISARYTDTQYF. DNA for the CDR3: TGTGCCAGCAGCTTAATAAGTGCTAGATACACAGATACGCAGTATTTT. This chain links TRBV7-2 with TRBJ2-3; D not resolved. Deletions cut 2 bases from V and 2 bases from J, with 14 bases between. The CDR3 contains 16 residues. Germline lookup yields CDR1 SGHTA and CDR2 FQGNSA.

V usage is TRBV5-1 and J usage is TRBJ1-2; 7 bases align to TRBD1. Germline V gene lookup returns CDR1 SGHRS and CDR2 YFSETQ. The CDR3 is 15 residues long. Trimming cost V 4 bases and J 6 bases; bases outside gene matches: 12. As DNA, the CDR3 is TGCGCCAGCAGCCCTGACCCAGGGGGTCGGAATGGCTACACCTTC. Translating gives CASSPDPGGRNGYTF.

CDR3: CASSNGLAGVVMETQYF. The CDR3 bases are TGTGCCAGCAGCAACGGACTAGCGGGAGTAGTTATGGAGACCCAGTACTTC. The gene calls are TRBV5-4 and TRBJ2-5; 13 nucleotides align to TRBD2. Germline lookup yields CDR1 SGHNT and CDR2 YYREEE (reference sequence). V shed 4 bases, J shed 5 bases, and the junction held 11 bases outside the gene matches. CDR3 length equals 17 residues.

The count of this clone is one. The J gene is TRBJ1-4, the V gene TRBV5-4; 7 positions agree with TRBD1. This CDR3 comprises 15 residues. The ends lost 4 bases at V and 3 bases at J; junction bases unmatched: 6. CDR1 and CDR2 (germline): SGHNT, YYREEE (reference sequence). CDR3 sequence: CASSHAGTANEKLFF. As DNA, the CDR3 is TGTGCCAGCAGCCACGCCGGGACAGCTAATGAAAAACTGTTTTTT.

The V gene is TRBV10-3, the J gene TRBJ2-2; D gene unclear. Between the trimmed V and J ends, which lost 10 bases and 2 bases, there was a span of 17 bases. The CDR3 sequence is 15 residues long. The germline CDR1 and CDR2 sequences are ENHRY and SYGVKD. Here the CDR3 DNA reads TGTGCCACCTGGAGCCGGATAGGAAACACCGGGGAGCTGTTTTTT. Amino acids: CATWSRIGNTGELFF.

The chain uses TRBV4-3 and TRBJ2-7, with 11 bases aligning to TRBD1. The CDR3 runs 17 residues. Trimming cost V 2 bases and J 3 bases; bases outside gene matches: 9. Germline CDR1 LGHNA, CDR2 YSLEER. CDR3 loop: CASSQSQQGQGDYEQYF. The DNA for the CDR3 is TGCGCCAGCAGCCAATCCCAGCAGGGACAGGGGGACTACGAGCAGTACTTC.

V usage is TRBV5-4 and J usage is TRBJ1-2; a possible D gene is TRBD1 (6 bases). The CDR3 is made up of 12 amino acids. Trimming stripped 2 bases from V and 12 bases from J, with 14 bases between. Germline values: CDR1 SGHNT, CDR2 YYREEE (reference sequence). The CDR3 here is CASSLGTSGHTF. The CDR3, as DNA: TGTGCCAGCAGCTTAGGGACATCCGGGCACACCTTC.

This chain joins TRBV29-1 and TRBJ2-3; 7 bases align to TRBD2. J gave up 2 bases and V 2 bases, and 13 bases lay outside the gene matches. The CDR3 loop spans 17 amino acids. Germline assignment: CDR1 SQVTM and CDR2 ANQGSEA. The CDR3, as DNA: TGCAGCGTTGAAATCGCTACGGGCGGGGGATTCACAGATACGCAGTATTTT. Translating gives CSVEIATGGGFTDTQYF.

This clone was observed a single time. V and J are TRBV5-1 and TRBJ2-1, with TRBD1 identical over 10 bases. The CDR3 loop spans 19 amino acids. Germline lookup yields CDR1 SGHRS and CDR2 YFSETQ. With V trimmed by 0 bases and J by 2 bases, 11 bases remained unmatched. CDR3 loop: CASSLAVTGGRLAYNEQFF. DNA of the CDR3: TGCGCCAGCAGCTTGGCCGTGACAGGGGGCAGGTTAGCCTACAATGAGCAGTTCTTC. Together with reference TRBV5-1 and TRBJ2-1, the CDR3 gives the full variable domain: KAGVTQTPRYLIKTRGQQVTLSCSPISGHRSVSWYQQTPGQGLQFLFEYFSETQRNKGNFPGRFSGRQFSNSRSEMNVSTLELGDSALYLCASSLAVTGGRLAYNEQFFGPGTRLTVL.